The rows below give T cell receptor beta chains drawn from one sample of a study of blood T cell repertoires in COVID-19. This table comes from immunoSEQ multiplex PCR, and its TCRdb copy is limited to in-frame clones, with some not included. The sample has roughly 75,000 clones, approximately 90% seen once; the top ten hold around 0.6%. Sequences were obtained from peripheral blood. Receptor source: a man in his 60s with acute or convalescent COVID-19. Each CDR3 is given with its conserved first and last residue. A D gene is named only where the DNA matches it firmly. The size field is filled for only some rows; it gives once, few, many or a size class.

j_call: TRBJ1-5
d_call: NA
clone_size: NA
v_call: TRBV29-1
cdr3_nt: TGCAGCGATCAATCCACGGACTTAGGAAGGGATCAGCCCCAGCATTTT
cdr3_aa: CSDQSTDLGRDQPQHF

j_call: TRBJ2-2
d_call: TRBD2
clone_size: NA
v_call: TRBV10-3
cdr3_nt: TGTGCCATCAGTGAGTCGCGGAGACTAGCGGGAGGCAACACCGGGGAGCTGTTTTTT
cdr3_aa: CAISESRRLAGGNTGELFF

j_call: TRBJ2-7
d_call: TRBD1
clone_size: NA
v_call: TRBV10-3
cdr3_nt: TGTGCCATCAGTGAACCGGGACAGCCCTACGAGCAGTACTTC
cdr3_aa: CAISEPGQPYEQYF

j_call: TRBJ2-7
d_call: NA
clone_size: NA
v_call: TRBV5-4
cdr3_nt: TGTGCCAGCAGCTTCCTCGACAGCTACGAGCAGTACTTC
cdr3_aa: CASSFLDSYEQYF

j_call: TRBJ2-5
d_call: TRBD2
clone_size: NA
v_call: TRBV5-1
cdr3_nt: TGCGCCAGCAGCTCCCAACTAGCGGGGGGGCCGGAGCAGACCCAGTACTTC
cdr3_aa: CASSSQLAGGPEQTQYF

j_call: TRBJ2-7
d_call: NA
clone_size: NA
v_call: TRBV29-1
cdr3_nt: TGCAGCGTTGAAGTCCAGGCTACCTCCTACGAGCAGTACTTC
cdr3_aa: CSVEVQATSYEQYF

j_call: TRBJ2-7
d_call: TRBD1
clone_size: NA
v_call: TRBV20-1
cdr3_nt: TGCAGTGCTAGTTCGGGACAGGGGCCCTACGAGCAGTACTTC
cdr3_aa: CSASSGQGPYEQYF

j_call: TRBJ2-7
d_call: TRBD1
clone_size: NA
v_call: TRBV18
cdr3_nt: TGTGCCAGCTCACCACCCCCGGACAGGGCGGGCTACGAGCAGTACTTC
cdr3_aa: CASSPPPDRAGYEQYF

j_call: TRBJ1-1
d_call: NA
clone_size: NA
v_call: TRBV6-5
cdr3_nt: TGTGCCAGCAGACCGCGGACAGTCCTGAACACTGAAGCTTTCTTT
cdr3_aa: CASRPRTVLNTEAFF

j_call: TRBJ2-2
d_call: TRBD2
clone_size: few
v_call: TRBV5-4
cdr3_nt: TGTGCCAGCAGCCCCGGACTAGCGGGGGGCATCGGGGAGCTGTTTTTT
cdr3_aa: CASSPGLAGGIGELFF

j_call: TRBJ2-2
d_call: NA
clone_size: NA
v_call: TRBV28
cdr3_nt: TGTGCCACCGATGAACCCCCAGGGACCGGGGAGCTGTTTTTT
cdr3_aa: CATDEPPGTGELFF

j_call: TRBJ2-2
d_call: NA
clone_size: NA
v_call: TRBV18
cdr3_nt: TGTGCCAGCACACCGGGACTCGCGAACACCGGGGAGCTGTTTTTT
cdr3_aa: CASTPGLANTGELFF

j_call: TRBJ2-7
d_call: TRBD1
clone_size: NA
v_call: TRBV5-6
cdr3_nt: TGTGCCAGCAGCTTGGTGGGGACAGGAACCTACGAGCAGTACTTC
cdr3_aa: CASSLVGTGTYEQYF

j_call: TRBJ1-6
d_call: TRBD1
clone_size: few
v_call: TRBV11-2
cdr3_nt: TGTGCCAGCAGCAACACCCGGGACAGTCGGTTTAATTCACCCCTCCACTTT
cdr3_aa: CASSNTRDSRFNSPLHF

j_call: TRBJ2-7
d_call: TRBD2
clone_size: NA
v_call: TRBV10-3
cdr3_nt: TGTGCCATCGGCCCCAGCGGGGGGGCTTACGAGCAGTACTTC
cdr3_aa: CAIGPSGGAYEQYF

j_call: TRBJ1-1
d_call: NA
clone_size: NA
v_call: TRBV25-1
cdr3_nt: TGTGCCAGCAGTGTAGGCAGGTCTCTCCCCACTGAAGCTTTCTTT
cdr3_aa: CASSVGRSLPTEAFF

j_call: TRBJ2-1
d_call: TRBD1
clone_size: NA
v_call: TRBV5-5
cdr3_nt: TGTGCCAGCAGCCCACAGGGGGCTTTGAGTGAGCAGTTCTTC
cdr3_aa: CASSPQGALSEQFF

j_call: TRBJ2-7
d_call: NA
clone_size: NA
v_call: TRBV2
cdr3_nt: TGTGCCAGCAGTGAGAGCTGGGGGCTAGAGCAGTACTTC
cdr3_aa: CASSESWGLEQYF

j_call: TRBJ1-4
d_call: TRBD1
clone_size: NA
v_call: TRBV10-2
cdr3_nt: TGCGCCAGCACCGGACAGGGCCCGAGGGAGGCAACTAATGAAAAACTGTTTTTT
cdr3_aa: CASTGQGPREATNEKLFF

j_call: TRBJ1-1
d_call: TRBD1
clone_size: NA
v_call: TRBV10-2
cdr3_nt: TGCGCCAGCAGTGTGACAGGGGCGAACACTGAAGCTTTCTTT
cdr3_aa: CASSVTGANTEAFF

j_call: TRBJ1-1
d_call: NA
clone_size: NA
v_call: TRBV18
cdr3_nt: TGTGCCAGCTCATCCCTGTCGGAGGCCAACACTGAAGCTTTCTTT
cdr3_aa: CASSSLSEANTEAFF

j_call: TRBJ1-5
d_call: NA
clone_size: NA
v_call: TRBV21-1
cdr3_nt: TGTGCCAGCAGCAAAAGGGGATCGGGGGACAGGGGGCGCGAGGGCAATCAGCCCCAGCATTTT
cdr3_aa: CASSKRGSGDRGREGNQPQHF

j_call: TRBJ1-3
d_call: NA
clone_size: NA
v_call: TRBV9
cdr3_nt: TGTGCCAGCAGCGTAGGCCCCAGGGGTTCTGGAAACACCATATATTTT
cdr3_aa: CASSVGPRGSGNTIYF

j_call: TRBJ2-1
d_call: NA
clone_size: NA
v_call: TRBV7-9
cdr3_nt: TGTGCCAGCAGTGGGCGGGGTAGTCAGTTCTTC
cdr3_aa: CASSGRGSQFF

j_call: TRBJ2-3
d_call: TRBD2
clone_size: few
v_call: TRBV7-3
cdr3_nt: TGTGCCAGCAGCTCGACTAGCGGGGGGGTTGGTACGCAGTATTTT
cdr3_aa: CASSSTSGGVGTQYF

j_call: TRBJ1-2
d_call: TRBD1
clone_size: NA
v_call: TRBV25-1
cdr3_nt: TGTGCCAGCAGTGATCCCGGACAGGCGATCTATGGCTACACCTTC
cdr3_aa: CASSDPGQAIYGYTF

j_call: TRBJ2-5
d_call: NA
clone_size: once
v_call: TRBV2
cdr3_nt: TGTGCCAGCAGCCCCAACACGGAGACCCAGTACTTC
cdr3_aa: CASSPNTETQYF

j_call: TRBJ1-5
d_call: TRBD1
clone_size: NA
v_call: TRBV6-1
cdr3_nt: TGTGCCAGCAGTGAAGGGACAGGGGGTACCAATCAGCCCCAGCATTTT
cdr3_aa: CASSEGTGGTNQPQHF

j_call: TRBJ1-4
d_call: TRBD1
clone_size: NA
v_call: TRBV5-6
cdr3_nt: TGTGCCAGCAGCTTGTCCGGGACAGGACTGGGTGAAAAACTGTTTTTT
cdr3_aa: CASSLSGTGLGEKLFF

j_call: TRBJ2-7
d_call: TRBD1
clone_size: NA
v_call: TRBV11-2
cdr3_nt: TGTGCCAGCAGCCCCGGAGGCAGGGGGCGTTGGTACGAGCAGTACTTC
cdr3_aa: CASSPGGRGRWYEQYF

j_call: TRBJ1-2
d_call: TRBD1
clone_size: NA
v_call: TRBV11-2
cdr3_nt: TGTGCCAGCAGCCCCTCCGGGACAGGGGGCTATGGCTACACCTTC
cdr3_aa: CASSPSGTGGYGYTF

j_call: TRBJ1-2
d_call: NA
clone_size: NA
v_call: TRBV5-1
cdr3_nt: TGCGCCAGCAGCTTGGGAGACACGCGCCTACATGGCTACACCTTC
cdr3_aa: CASSLGDTRLHGYTF

j_call: TRBJ1-3
d_call: TRBD1
clone_size: few
v_call: TRBV19
cdr3_nt: TGTGCCAGTAATACAGGGGTCGGAAACACCATATATTTT
cdr3_aa: CASNTGVGNTIYF

j_call: TRBJ2-2
d_call: NA
clone_size: NA
v_call: TRBV10-3
cdr3_nt: TGTGCCATCAGTGTATACCGGGACACCGGGGAGCTGTTTTTT
cdr3_aa: CAISVYRDTGELFF

j_call: TRBJ2-3
d_call: NA
clone_size: NA
v_call: TRBV20-1
cdr3_nt: TGCGCCTGCGCTAGCACAGATACGCAGTATTTT
cdr3_aa: CACASTDTQYF

j_call: TRBJ1-1
d_call: TRBD1
clone_size: NA
v_call: TRBV11-1
cdr3_nt: TGTGCCAGCAGCTGGGACAGGGCTGAAGCTTTCTTT
cdr3_aa: CASSWDRAEAFF

j_call: TRBJ2-7
d_call: TRBD1
clone_size: NA
v_call: TRBV6-5
cdr3_nt: TGTGCCAGCAGCCGGGACAGGGGGTCCTACGAGCAGTACTTC
cdr3_aa: CASSRDRGSYEQYF

j_call: TRBJ2-1
d_call: NA
clone_size: NA
v_call: TRBV21-1
cdr3_nt: TGTGCCAGCAGCAAAGGCTATAGCGGGGGGTATGAGCAGTTCTTC
cdr3_aa: CASSKGYSGGYEQFF

j_call: TRBJ1-3
d_call: TRBD1
clone_size: once
v_call: TRBV9
cdr3_nt: TGTGCCAGCAGCGTAGAAATGAAGGACAGGGGTGGAAACACCATATATTTT
cdr3_aa: CASSVEMKDRGGNTIYF

j_call: TRBJ1-4
d_call: TRBD1
clone_size: NA
v_call: TRBV6-5
cdr3_nt: TGTGCCAGCAGTTTGGGACAGGGCACTAATGAAAAACTGTTTTTT
cdr3_aa: CASSLGQGTNEKLFF

j_call: TRBJ2-7
d_call: NA
clone_size: once
v_call: TRBV21-1
cdr3_nt: TGTGCCAGCAGCAAAGGTGACGGGAGCTCCTACGAGCAGTACTTC
cdr3_aa: CASSKGDGSSYEQYF

j_call: TRBJ2-3
d_call: NA
clone_size: NA
v_call: TRBV7-3
cdr3_nt: TGTGCCAGCAGCCGAGATGCCATCACTAGCACAGATACGCAGTATTTT
cdr3_aa: CASSRDAITSTDTQYF

j_call: TRBJ2-7
d_call: NA
clone_size: NA
v_call: TRBV5-1
cdr3_nt: TGCGCCAGCAGCTTGGTGGCAGCAGGCGAGCAGTACTTC
cdr3_aa: CASSLVAAGEQYF

j_call: TRBJ2-5
d_call: TRBD2
clone_size: NA
v_call: TRBV6-1
cdr3_nt: TGTGCCAGCAGTGAAGAGCGAGCGGGAGGGCCTTACCAAGAGACCCAGTACTTC
cdr3_aa: CASSEERAGGPYQETQYF

j_call: TRBJ2-3
d_call: NA
clone_size: NA
v_call: TRBV7-3
cdr3_nt: TGTGCCAGCAGCCGGGCCGGGGGTAGCACAGATACGCAGTATTTT
cdr3_aa: CASSRAGGSTDTQYF

j_call: TRBJ1-5
d_call: NA
clone_size: once
v_call: TRBV29-1
cdr3_nt: TGCAGCGTTGCATCGGCGGGGCAGCCCCAGCATTTT
cdr3_aa: CSVASAGQPQHF

j_call: TRBJ1-5
d_call: NA
clone_size: NA
v_call: TRBV24-1
cdr3_nt: TGTGCCACCAGGTCTGGGGGGAATCAGCCCCAGCATTTT
cdr3_aa: CATRSGGNQPQHF

j_call: TRBJ1-4
d_call: NA
clone_size: NA
v_call: TRBV7-8
cdr3_nt: TGTGCCAGCAGCTTAGCATCCGGGAATAATGAAAAACTGTTTTTT
cdr3_aa: CASSLASGNNEKLFF

j_call: TRBJ2-5
d_call: NA
clone_size: NA
v_call: TRBV24-1
cdr3_nt: TGTGCCACCAGTGATCTCCGGGGGACCCAGTACTTC
cdr3_aa: CATSDLRGTQYF

j_call: TRBJ2-1
d_call: TRBD1
clone_size: NA
v_call: TRBV24-1
cdr3_nt: TGTGCCACCAGTGATTTCGTGACAGGGGGCGAGCAGTTCTTC
cdr3_aa: CATSDFVTGGEQFF

j_call: TRBJ2-3
d_call: TRBD2
clone_size: NA
v_call: TRBV3-1/TRBV3-2
cdr3_nt: TGTGCCAGCAGCCGCCTTAGCGGGGGCGCAGATACGCAGTATTTT
cdr3_aa: CASSRLSGGADTQYF

j_call: TRBJ2-7
d_call: TRBD1
clone_size: NA
v_call: TRBV5-6
cdr3_nt: TGTGCCAGCAGCTTAGGACAGGCGCAGTACTTC
cdr3_aa: CASSLGQAQYF

j_call: TRBJ2-7
d_call: TRBD2
clone_size: NA
v_call: TRBV5-1
cdr3_nt: TGCGCCAGCAGCTACGGACTAGCGGGAGCCCTAACGTCTACGCAGCAGTACTTC
cdr3_aa: CASSYGLAGALTSTQQYF